Presented here are 30 T cell receptor beta chains from one specimen sequenced in a study of cytomegalovirus exposure and HLA in healthy donors. This PCR relied on a set of 60 Vbeta primers and 13 Jbeta primers. Only in-frame clones appear in the TCRdb table, and some are missing; sequencing was by immunoSEQ multiplex PCR. This sample yields 240,000 or so clones, of which approximately 82% are seen a single time; 8% belongs to the top ten. Sample: PBMCs. These receptor sequences come from a woman in her fifties or sixties in good health and CMV-seropositive.

This chain uses TRBV2 with TRBJ1-2; 7 nucleotides align to TRBD1. This CDR3 has 13 amino acids. V trimming: 5 bases; J trimming: 6 bases; junction bases outside the gene matches: 6. Germline V gene data show CDR1 as SNHLY and CDR2 as FYNNEI. The CDR3 nucleotides are TGTGCCAGCAGTCTAGACAGGGATCATGGCTACACCTTC. Amino acid sequence: CASSLDRDHGYTF.

This clone has more than one count but fewer than ten. The V call is TRBV7-3, the J call TRBJ2-7; D not certain. Germline V CDR1 and CDR2: SGHTA, FQGTGA. Between the trimmed V and J ends, which lost 2 bases and 0 bases, there was a span of 11 bases. The CDR3 is made up of 15 amino acids. This CDR3 is CASSLLPGTSYEQYF. As DNA, the CDR3 is TGTGCCAGCAGCTTATTGCCAGGAACCTCCTACGAGCAGTACTTC.

This clone was detected a few times. One end of the junction varies from germline; a read error may be responsible. CDR3 protein: CAGSGPDTDTQYF. In nucleotides, the CDR3 is TGCGCCGGCAGCGGGCCAGACACAGATACGCAGTATTTT. The chain combines TRBV4-1 with TRBJ2-3; a possible D gene is TRBD2 (6 bases). Germline CDR1 reads MGHRA; CDR2 reads YSYEKL. The CDR3 runs to 13 residues.

The chain links TRBV11-3 to TRBJ2-2, with 8 nucleotides matching TRBD1. With V trimmed by 5 bases and J by 2 bases, 7 bases remained unmatched. The CDR3 has 16 amino acids. In germline, CDR1 is SGHNT, CDR2 YENEEA. CDR3 loop: CASSVDRGPNTGELFF. CDR3 bases: TGTGCCAGCAGCGTCGACAGGGGACCCAACACCGGGGAGCTGTTTTTT.

This chain links TRBV11-3 with TRBJ2-2, with 7 bases lining up with TRBD1. The length of the CDR3 is 16 residues. V gave up 6 bases and J gave up 1 base; unmatched junction bases: 8. Germline loops: CDR1 SGHNT, CDR2 YENEEA. CDR3 residues: CASSSYRGQNTGELFF. In nucleotides, the CDR3 is TGTGCCAGCAGTTCATACAGGGGCCAGAACACCGGGGAGCTGTTTTTT.

The chain links TRBV6-4 to TRBJ1-1; unclear D gene. The V gene lost 7 bases and the J gene lost 2 bases, with 17 bases spanning the gap. The CDR3 is 15 residues long. The germline CDR1 and CDR2 sequences are MRHNA and SNTAGT. CDR3 nucleotide sequence: TGTGCCAGCAAAGCCACTAGGGATTCTAACACTGAAGCTTTCTTT. It encodes CASKATRDSNTEAFF.

This clone was seen once. The chain has TRBV9 and TRBJ2-5; a possible D gene is TRBD2 (6 bases). This CDR3 has 16 residues. Between the trimmed V and J ends, which lost 0 bases and 1 base, there was a span of 13 bases. In germline, CDR1 is SGDLS, CDR2 YYNGEE. The CDR3, as DNA: TGTGCCAGCAGCGTAGAGGCTAGCGTATCCCAAGAGACCCAGTACTTC. Protein sequence: CASSVEASVSQETQYF.

This rearrangement joins TRBV29-1 to TRBJ1-3; D gene ambiguous. The V end lost 7 bases, the J end lost 0 bases, and 16 bases lay between the germline ends. This CDR3 contains 15 residues. Germline loops: CDR1 SQVTM, CDR2 ANQGSEA. The CDR3 region is CSAVTATISGNTIYF. Here the CDR3 DNA reads TGCAGCGCCGTAACAGCTACGATCTCTGGAAACACCATATATTTT.

The rearrangement uses TRBV2 and TRBJ2-5; 7 positions agree with TRBD1. J was trimmed by 2 bases and V by 7 bases; bases with no gene match: 10. Germline CDR1 is SNHLY and CDR2 is FYNNEI. The CDR3 covers 15 residues. CDR3 coding DNA: TGTGCCAGCACGTACCAGGGACAGTCTCAAGAGACCCAGTACTTC. Translation gives CASTYQGQSQETQYF.

This clone turned up a few times. The chain couples TRBV27 to TRBJ2-2; D is possibly TRBD2 (5 bases). V lost 0 bases and J lost 2, with 10 bases in between. The germline CDR1 and CDR2 sequences are MNHEY and SMNVEV (reference sequence). CDR3 length: 16 amino acids. CDR3 loop: CASSLSQRLNTGELFF. The CDR3 DNA sequence: TGTGCCAGCAGTTTATCGCAGCGGCTTAACACCGGGGAGCTGTTTTTT.

The chain joins TRBV19 to TRBJ1-2; 8 nucleotides align to TRBD1. Germline trimming cut 9 bases from V and 8 bases from J; bases unmatched to any gene: 8. This CDR3 has 12 amino acids. Per germline, CDR1 LNHDA and CDR2 SQIVND (reference sequence). CDR3 loop: CASRQGNGGYTF. CDR3 DNA sequence: TGTGCCAGCCGACAGGGGAATGGGGGCTACACCTTC.

V gene TRBV14 combines with J gene TRBJ2-1; D unclear. This CDR3 comprises 16 residues. Germline CDR1 reads SGHDN; CDR2 reads FVKESK. The V gene lost 0 bases and the J gene lost 0 bases, with 9 bases spanning the gap. The CDR3 DNA reads as TGTGCCAGCAGCCAAGAATTCGTCAGCTCCTACAATGAGCAGTTCTTC. It codes for CASSQEFVSSYNEQFF.

The rearrangement joins TRBV6-4 to TRBJ2-1; 10 bases line up with TRBD1. Trimming at V came to 6 bases and at J to 5 bases, leaving 4 bases not matched to a gene. Germline assignment: CDR1 MRHNA and CDR2 SNTAGT. CDR3 length: 14 amino acids. The CDR3 here is CASRGTGVNNEQFF. The CDR3 DNA reads as TGTGCCAGCAGGGGGACAGGGGTGAACAATGAGCAGTTCTTC.

This chain uses TRBV6-5 with TRBJ2-2, with D possibly TRBD2 on 6 matching bases. Germline V gene lookup returns CDR1 MNHEY and CDR2 SVGAGI. The CDR3 sequence is 15 residues long. V was clipped by 4 bases and J by 4 bases, with 13 bases between them. The CDR3 DNA is TGTGCCAGCAGTTGGGGAGGACGGGTCACCGGGGAGCTGTTTTTT. Encoded protein: CASSWGGRVTGELFF.

The chain links TRBV9 to TRBJ1-3, with D possibly matching TRBD1 (6 bases). In germline, CDR1 is SGDLS, CDR2 YYNGEE. CDR3 size: 17 residues. Trimming shortened V by 2 bases and J by 0 bases, and 15 bases separated the two germline ends. The CDR3 reads CASSVSTGESSGNTIYF. The CDR3 nucleotides read TGTGCCAGCAGCGTGTCGACAGGCGAATCCTCTGGAAACACCATATATTTT.

This clone was seen only once. The V and J genes are TRBV6-1 and TRBJ2-7; 7 bases fit TRBD2. From germline, CDR1 is MNHNS and CDR2 SASEGT. The CDR3 is 15 amino acids. Losses at the gene ends were 6 bases for V and 10 bases for J; bases not matched to a gene: 18. The CDR3, as DNA: TGTGCCAGCAGGTTGGTCGGGGACTATAATTTCGAACAGTACTTC. Its translation: CASRLVGDYNFEQYF.

This chain joins TRBV7-3 and TRBJ2-7; a weak D match, TRBD2 (6 bases). Germline CDR1 reads SGHTA; CDR2 reads FQGTGA. The CDR3 contains 14 residues. Trimming pared 2 bases from V and 0 bases from J, leaving 8 bases between. CDR3 DNA sequence: TGTGCCAGCAGCTTAGCGGGACCCTCCTACGAGCAGTACTTC. This encodes CASSLAGPSYEQYF.

This clone occurred a few times. The rearrangement links TRBV19 to TRBJ1-4, with 10 bases lining up with TRBD1. Germline V lookup: CDR1 LNHDA, CDR2 SQIVND (reference sequence). The trim removed 6 bases at V and 4 bases at J, leaving 5 bases unmatched. This CDR3 contains 15 residues. CDR3 amino acids: CASSLGQGVNEKLFF. The CDR3 bases are TGTGCCAGTAGCCTCGGACAGGGGGTTAATGAAAAACTGTTTTTT.

The chain links TRBV5-6 to TRBJ2-5, with TRBD1 as a possible D gene (5 bases). Germline CDR1 reads SGHDT; CDR2 reads YYEEEE. The V and J ends lost 0 bases and 0 bases respectively, with 12 bases between them. This CDR3 is 16 amino acids long. This chain's CDR3 is CASSLGGSRDQETQYF. CDR3 bases: TGTGCCAGCAGCTTGGGCGGTAGCAGGGACCAAGAGACCCAGTACTTC.

The rearrangement uses TRBV28 and TRBJ2-5; perhaps TRBD2 as D (5 bases). Deletions cut 2 bases from V and 1 base from J, with 14 bases between. The V gene's germline CDR1 is MDHEN and CDR2 SYDVKM. The CDR3 covers 16 residues. For the CDR3, the DNA is TGTGCCAGCAGTTTACGGGCCCTAGCCGGCCAAGAGACCCAGTACTTC. As protein: CASSLRALAGQETQYF.

CDR3 in DNA: TGTGCCAGCAGCTTATTAGCCGCTAGCGGGAAAACAGATACGCAGTATTTT. It specifies CASSLLAASGKTDTQYF. This sequence joins TRBV7-9 and TRBJ2-3; TRBD2 matches at 9 bases. Looked up from germline, CDR1 is SEHNR and CDR2 is FQNEAQ (reference sequence). The CDR3 is made up of 17 amino acids. With 2 bases clipped from V and 3 bases from J, the junction kept 9 bases outside the gene matches.

The chain is built from TRBV4-1 and TRBJ2-2; 9 bases map to TRBD2. The CDR3 has 17 residues. V trimming: 3 bases; J trimming: 3 bases; junction bases outside the gene matches: 8. Germline V gives CDR1 MGHRA, CDR2 YSYEKL. The CDR3 DNA reads as TGCGCCAGCAGCCACGGGCGGGGGGGGAGGGACACCGGGGAGCTGTTTTTT. As protein: CASSHGRGGRDTGELFF.

This clone was seen once. The chain carries TRBV4-1 and TRBJ1-5; D ambiguous. Germline V CDR1 and CDR2: MGHRA, YSYEKL. This CDR3 region has 13 residues. V gave up 3 bases and J gave up 9 bases, with 12 bases separating them. CDR3 region: CASSQAGPGPQHF. The CDR3 DNA reads as TGCGCCAGCAGCCAGGCAGGCCCAGGGCCCCAGCATTTT.

With respect to this clone: This specimen includes other DNA sequences encoding the same CDR3. V is TRBV6-5 and J is TRBJ2-2; D unclear. V dropped 6 bases and J dropped 5 bases, with 13 bases sitting between them. The CDR3 totals 14 residues. Per germline, CDR1 MNHEY and CDR2 SVGAGI. The CDR3 DNA reads as TGTGCCAGCAGCTATTCGGGTGGGACCGGGGAGCTGTTTTTT. Protein: CASSYSGGTGELFF.

The table lists this clone with a few counts. Here the CDR3 DNA reads TGTGCCAGCCTAGCGGGTCTAAGCACAGATACGCAGTATTTT. It yields the protein CASLAGLSTDTQYF. The chain employs TRBV7-2 and TRBJ2-3, with TRBD2 matching over 8 bases. The CDR3 totals 14 residues. Germline CDR1 and CDR2: SGHTA and FQGNSA. The V segment lost 8 bases and the J segment 0 bases; nucleotides outside the gene matches: 4.

This sequence joins TRBV27 and TRBJ2-3, with a possible D match to TRBD2 (5 bases). Germline CDR1 MNHEY, CDR2 SMNVEV (reference sequence). V was pared by 2 bases and J by 0 bases, with 6 bases between. CDR3 size: 14 residues. The CDR3 sequence is CASSLRGSTDTQYF. In nucleotides, the CDR3 is TGTGCCAGCAGTTTACGGGGAAGCACAGATACGCAGTATTTT.

The chain combines TRBV25-1 with TRBJ2-3; no definite D call. This CDR3 has 12 residues. The germline gives CDR1 MGHDK, CDR2 SYGVNS. V was trimmed by 6 bases and J by 3 bases, leaving 7 bases between them. The CDR3 region has the DNA TGTGCCAGCAGGGCTCAGACAGATACGCAGTATTTT. Amino acid sequence: CASRAQTDTQYF.

The chain employs TRBV4-2 and TRBJ2-7; possibly TRBD2 for D (6 bases). V lost 1 base and J 6 bases, leaving 16 bases between the germline ends. The CDR3 has 15 amino acids. Germline assignment: CDR1 LGHNA and CDR2 YNFKEQ. The CDR3 here is CASSQAGGVLREQYF. CDR3 in DNA: TGTGCCAGCAGCCAAGCCGGCGGGGTTCTGCGCGAGCAGTACTTC.

The chain recombines TRBV6-8 with TRBJ2-7; D perhaps matches TRBD1 (6 bases). CDR1 is MNHGY, CDR2 SAAAGT, per germline. This CDR3 spans 13 amino acids. V was trimmed by 4 bases and J by 4 bases, leaving 11 bases between them. The CDR3 is CASSSPQGYEQYF. The CDR3 nucleotides are TGTGCCAGCAGTTCCCCACAGGGATACGAGCAGTACTTC.

Here the CDR3 reads CASSLEEVNTEAFF. The CDR3 DNA is TGTGCCAGCAGCTTAGAGGAGGTGAACACTGAAGCTTTCTTT. V usage is TRBV7-9 and J usage is TRBJ1-1; D ambiguous. V gave up 1 base and J gave up 0 bases, with 6 bases separating them. CDR1 SEHNR and CDR2 FQNEAQ come from the germline V gene (reference sequence). The CDR3 covers 14 residues.